This is a list of T cell receptor beta chains from one sample in a study of graft-versus-host responses after intestinal transplantation. This table comes from immunoSEQ multiplex PCR, and its TCRdb copy is limited to in-frame clones, with some not included. Among about 100,000 clones listed, roughly 86% were seen once. No antigen has been identified for these receptors. The specimen comprised unstimulated CD4+ T cells sorted from spleen or lymph node cells, sampled before transplant. The receptors derive from a human donor who was the organ donor for an intestinal transplant. Both conserved end residues are part of each CDR3. The D gene is left open where the match is weak. Not every row has a clone size; where given, it reads once, few, many or a size class.

J: TRBJ1-2
V: TRBV27
D: TRBD1
size: .
DNA: TGTGCCAGCAGTTGGGACAGGACCTATGGCTACACCTTC
CDR3: CASSWDRTYGYTF

J: TRBJ2-3
V: TRBV18
D: .
size: .
DNA: TGTGCCAGCTCACCAAGGCTTGACGCAGATACGCAGTATTTT
CDR3: CASSPRLDADTQYF

J: TRBJ2-1
V: TRBV10-3
D: TRBD1
size: once
DNA: TGTGCCAGCGGGACAGGGGATTACAATGAGCAGTTCTTC
CDR3: CASGTGDYNEQFF

J: TRBJ2-7
V: TRBV14
D: TRBD2
size: once
DNA: TGTGCCAGCCAAGAGACTAGCGGGAGTTTTAGCGAGCAGTACTTC
CDR3: CASQETSGSFSEQYF

J: TRBJ1-1
V: TRBV6-5
D: .
size: few
DNA: TGTGCCAGCACCCCGGCCGGGGGAAACACTGAAGCTTTCTTT
CDR3: CASTPAGGNTEAFF

J: TRBJ2-1
V: TRBV15
D: .
size: .
DNA: TGTGCCACCAGCAGAGCCAGACCTCGATACAATGAGCAGTTCTTC
CDR3: CATSRARPRYNEQFF

J: TRBJ1-2
V: TRBV18
D: .
size: .
DNA: TGTGCCAGCTCCCTTCAGGGTGGGAACTATGGCTACACCTTC
CDR3: CASSLQGGNYGYTF

J: TRBJ2-1
V: TRBV6-5
D: .
size: few
DNA: TGTGCCAGCACCACGACTCTGCGAGGATACAATGAGCAGTTCTTC
CDR3: CASTTTLRGYNEQFF

J: TRBJ2-5
V: TRBV5-1
D: .
size: .
DNA: TGCGCCAGCAGCTTGAGTAGAATAGCGTACCAAGAGACCCAGTACTTC
CDR3: CASSLSRIAYQETQYF

J: TRBJ1-3
V: TRBV18
D: TRBD1
size: .
DNA: TGTGCCAGCTCACCAACGGGGGCGACAGGGATAAGCTCTGGAAACACCATATATTTT
CDR3: CASSPTGATGISSGNTIYF

J: TRBJ2-1
V: TRBV10-3
D: TRBD2
size: .
DNA: TGTGCCATCAGTGAGTCGGTTATCCGCGGGGGGCGGTACAATGAGCAGTTCTTC
CDR3: CAISESVIRGGRYNEQFF

J: TRBJ2-6
V: TRBV27
D: .
size: few
DNA: TGTGCCAGCAGTCGGAGCTCTGGGGCCAACGTCCTGACTTTC
CDR3: CASSRSSGANVLTF

J: TRBJ2-1
V: TRBV6-1
D: TRBD1
size: .
DNA: TGTGCCAGCAGTGGACAGGGGGCTGCGGTATACAATGAGCAGTTCTTC
CDR3: CASSGQGAAVYNEQFF

J: TRBJ2-1
V: TRBV19
D: .
size: .
DNA: TGTGCCAGTCGACGGACACCCAATGAGCAGTTCTTC
CDR3: CASRRTPNEQFF

J: TRBJ2-3
V: TRBV5-1
D: .
size: .
DNA: TGCGCCAGCAGCTTGGGCGGGACCACTAGCACAGATACGCAGTATTTT
CDR3: CASSLGGTTSTDTQYF

J: TRBJ1-4
V: TRBV4-2
D: .
size: .
DNA: TGTGCCAGCAGCCCGACTAGGGAAAAACTGTTTTTT
CDR3: CASSPTREKLFF

J: TRBJ2-7
V: TRBV7-2
D: TRBD2
size: .
DNA: TGTGCCAGCAGCCACAGGACTAGCGGGAGGGGGCAGTACTTC
CDR3: CASSHRTSGRGQYF

J: TRBJ1-2
V: TRBV6-1
D: .
size: many
DNA: TGTGCCAGCAGTGAAGGGGGGGGCGGCTACACCTTC
CDR3: CASSEGGGGYTF

J: TRBJ2-3
V: TRBV9
D: .
size: .
DNA: TGTGCCAGCAGCGTAGGAGGTAGTCTTGCAGATACGCAGTATTTT
CDR3: CASSVGGSLADTQYF

J: TRBJ1-2
V: TRBV6-1
D: .
size: .
DNA: TGTGCCAGCAGTCGACTGGGCACGGACTATGGCTACACCTTC
CDR3: CASSRLGTDYGYTF

J: TRBJ1-1
V: TRBV10-3
D: TRBD1
size: .
DNA: TGTGCCATCAGGACGGACAGGGGGCCCACTGAAGCTTTCTTT
CDR3: CAIRTDRGPTEAFF

J: TRBJ1-2
V: TRBV19
D: TRBD1
size: once
DNA: TGTGCCAGTGGGGACAGGGGGTATGGCTACACCTTC
CDR3: CASGDRGYGYTF

J: TRBJ2-7
V: TRBV6-5
D: .
size: .
DNA: TGTGCCAGCAGTGCGGGACAGATCTACGAGCAGTACTTC
CDR3: CASSAGQIYEQYF

J: TRBJ1-2
V: TRBV5-1
D: TRBD1
size: .
DNA: TGCGCCAGCAGCACGGGGACAGATTTGAACTATGGCTACACCTTC
CDR3: CASSTGTDLNYGYTF

J: TRBJ1-4
V: TRBV10-3
D: .
size: once
DNA: TGTGCCATCAGTGAGTTGACGGCAGGTGAAAAACTGTTTTTT
CDR3: CAISELTAGEKLFF

J: TRBJ2-1
V: TRBV10-1
D: TRBD2
size: .
DNA: TGCGCCAGCAGTGCCCGACTAGCGGGGGTTAATGAGCAGTTCTTC
CDR3: CASSARLAGVNEQFF

J: TRBJ1-2
V: TRBV5-1
D: TRBD1
size: .
DNA: TGCGCCAGCAGCTCACAGGGGGCCTATGGTGGCTACACCTTC
CDR3: CASSSQGAYGGYTF

J: TRBJ1-4
V: TRBV28
D: .
size: .
DNA: TGTGCCAGCACCCTCTCAATATTCTCAACTAATGAAAAACTGTTTTTT
CDR3: CASTLSIFSTNEKLFF

J: TRBJ2-7
V: TRBV7-9
D: TRBD2
size: .
DNA: TGTGCCAACAGCCGTTGGCGAGGACTAGGGTCCGGCGAGCAGTACTTC
CDR3: CANSRWRGLGSGEQYF

J: TRBJ1-5
V: TRBV4-1
D: TRBD1
size: .
DNA: TGCGCCAGCAGCCAAGCAGGGGGAAGCAATCAGCCCCAGCATTTT
CDR3: CASSQAGGSNQPQHF

J: TRBJ2-1
V: TRBV19
D: TRBD1
size: .
DNA: TGTGCCAGTATAAAACAGGGGGGCCATGAGCAGTTCTTC
CDR3: CASIKQGGHEQFF

J: TRBJ2-1
V: TRBV6-1
D: TRBD2
size: .
DNA: TGTGCCAGCAGTGAGAGACTAGCGGGGGGCCGACCCGAGCAGTTCTTC
CDR3: CASSERLAGGRPEQFF

J: TRBJ2-5
V: TRBV9
D: .
size: .
DNA: TGTGCCAGCAGCGTAGGGAAGGCGGCCCAAGAGACCCGGTACTTC
CDR3: CASSVGKAAQETRYF

J: TRBJ1-2
V: TRBV5-1
D: .
size: .
DNA: TGCGCCAGCAGCTCGAGGCAGGGTACTTATGGCTACACCTTC
CDR3: CASSSRQGTYGYTF

J: TRBJ2-5
V: TRBV7-3
D: .
size: few
DNA: TGTGCCAGCAGCTCAGGAGGGGAGACCCAGTACTTC
CDR3: CASSSGGETQYF

J: TRBJ2-7
V: TRBV25-1
D: .
size: .
DNA: TGTGCCAGCAGTGCCTCGGGAGAGGGATGGGAGCAGTACTTC
CDR3: CASSASGEGWEQYF

J: TRBJ1-2
V: TRBV28
D: .
size: .
DNA: TGTGCCAGCAGTCGGGACTCACAGGTCTATGGCTACACCTTC
CDR3: CASSRDSQVYGYTF

J: TRBJ2-3
V: TRBV5-1
D: TRBD2
size: .
DNA: TGCGCCAGCAGCTCTCGGCCGGGTCTAGCGGGGTATTTT
CDR3: CASSSRPGLAGYF

J: TRBJ1-2
V: TRBV30
D: .
size: .
DNA: TGTGCCTGGAGTTACGCCAACTATGGCTACACCTTC
CDR3: CAWSYANYGYTF

J: TRBJ2-2
V: TRBV21-1
D: .
size: .
DNA: TGTGCCAGCAGCAAAGTATGCGGAAACCCCCCGACGATGGGGAACACCGGGGAGCTGTTTTTT
CDR3: CASSKVCGNPPTMGNTGELFF

J: TRBJ2-3
V: TRBV21-1
D: .
size: .
DNA: TGTGCCAGCAGCAAAGAGTGTTGTCGCGGGAAGACCACAGATACGCAGTATTTT
CDR3: CASSKECCRGKTTDTQYF

J: TRBJ1-6
V: TRBV6-5
D: TRBD1
size: few
DNA: TGTGCCAGCAGTTACTCGACAGGGGGTAATTCACCCCTCCACTTT
CDR3: CASSYSTGGNSPLHF

J: TRBJ1-3
V: TRBV6-5
D: .
size: .
DNA: TGTGCCAGCAGTTCCCTTGAGGGATCTGGAAACACCATATATTTT
CDR3: CASSSLEGSGNTIYF

J: TRBJ2-7
V: TRBV10-2
D: .
size: .
DNA: TGCGCCAGCAGGGAGGGACAAGCCTACGAGCAGTACTTC
CDR3: CASREGQAYEQYF

J: TRBJ2-7
V: TRBV5-6
D: TRBD1
size: .
DNA: TGTGCCAGCACCCGGGGACAGGGTTGGGCCGAGCAGTACTTC
CDR3: CASTRGQGWAEQYF

J: TRBJ1-3
V: TRBV7-2
D: .
size: few
DNA: TGTGCCAGCAGCTATCGCGGCTCTGGAAACACCATATATTTT
CDR3: CASSYRGSGNTIYF

J: TRBJ1-2
V: TRBV27
D: TRBD1
size: .
DNA: TGTGCCAGCAGTTTTATGACAGGGGGTACCGGTGGCTACACCTTC
CDR3: CASSFMTGGTGGYTF